One and the same sample provided the 3 T cell receptor beta chains below, sequenced in a study of blood T cells in healthy people across ages. Next came a second PCR, run for about 6 to 12 cycles, which used a sample-barcoded 5' primer along with a J-beta primer mix. Via MiXCR, TCRdb re-called the 5' RACE reads, giving one row per CDR3 protein. The profile shows some 700,000 distinct CDR3 sequences, 20% to 25% of them singletons. Input material: blood. The receptors originated from an older man in good health.

Ten or more counts support this clonotype. V usage is TRBV5-1 and J usage is TRBJ1-2; D gene uncertain. From germline, CDR1 is SGHRS and CDR2 YFSETQ. The CDR3 totals 13 residues. The V end was cut by 0 bases, the J end by 2 bases, with 5 bases between. The CDR3 region has the DNA TGCGCCAGCAGCTTGGAGGCAAACTATGGCTACACCTTC. Amino acids: CASSLEANYGYTF. Complete variable domain (other parts from reference TRBV5-1 and TRBJ1-2): KAGVTQTPRYLIKTRGQQVTLSCSPISGHRSVSWYQQTPGQGLQFLFEYFSETQRNKGNFPGRFSGRQFSNSRSEMNVSTLELGDSALYLCASSLEANYGYTFGSGTRLTVV.

Ten or more counts support this clonotype. The chain uses TRBV28 and TRBJ1-2; maybe TRBD1 (6 bases). The CDR3 loop spans 14 amino acids. The ends were cut back, 5 bases at V and 2 bases at J, with 12 bases in the middle. Germline CDR1 and CDR2: MDHEN and SYDVKM. CDR3 residues: CASSPQGQNYGYTF. CDR3 in DNA: TGTGCCAGCAGTCCCCAAGGACAGAACTATGGCTACACCTTC.

A few counts support this clonotype. This chain uses TRBV12-3 or TRBV12-4 with TRBJ2-5; 8 positions agree with TRBD2. Trimming took 3 bases from V and 0 from J; bases not matched to a gene: 3. This CDR3 has 15 amino acids. The CDR3 DNA reads TGTGCCAGCAGTTTGCGGGAGGCAGACCAAGAGACCCAGTACTTC. It yields the protein CASSLREADQETQYF.